The rows below give T cell receptor beta chains drawn from one sample of a study of shared clonotypes between healthy human individuals. Only in-frame clones appear in the TCRdb table, and some are missing; sequencing was by immunoSEQ multiplex PCR. This table holds about 2.1 million clones, 93% found once. Source material: naive CD8+ T cells from PBMCs. These receptors came from a man between 18 and 35 years old in good health. Some clones in this sample may be carry-over from other donors' samples. Both conserved end residues are part of each CDR3. D genes are given only for firm matches. Clone size is shown for a subset of rows, as once, few, many or a class of expanded clone.

>-|TRBJ2-5|-|TRBV6-1
CASSEYKRVQETQYF
TGTGCCAGCAGTGAATACAAGCGTGTCCAAGAGACCCAGTACTTC
>-|TRBJ2-2|-|TRBV19
CASSIYRQANTGELFF
TGTGCCAGTAGTATCTATAGACAAGCGAACACCGGGGAGCTGTTTTTT
>once|TRBJ2-7|-|TRBV25-1
CASSEGFTPYEQYF
TGTGCCAGCAGTGAAGGTTTCACTCCCTACGAGCAGTACTTC
>-|TRBJ2-1|-|TRBV9
CASSVFSGFLSNEQFF
TGTGCCAGCAGCGTATTTTCAGGGTTCCTTTCCAATGAGCAGTTCTTC
>-|TRBJ2-3|TRBD1|TRBV28
CASSRKQGAVDTQYF
TGTGCCAGCAGTAGGAAACAGGGGGCGGTGGATACGCAGTATTTT
>-|TRBJ2-2|TRBD1|TRBV14
CASGHWDRDTGELFF
TGTGCCAGCGGACACTGGGACAGAGACACCGGGGAGCTGTTTTTT
>-|TRBJ2-1|TRBD2|TRBV7-2
CASSFRSGRAGYNEQFF
TGTGCCAGCAGCTTTAGGAGCGGGAGGGCCGGCTACAATGAGCAGTTCTTC
>-|TRBJ2-3|-|TRBV7-6
CASSLGTGDTQYF
TGTGCCAGCAGCTTAGGTACGGGGGATACGCAGTATTTT
>-|TRBJ1-3|-|TRBV30
CAWSVSPGNTIYF
TGTGCCTGGAGTGTTAGCCCTGGAAACACCATATATTTT
>once|TRBJ1-1|-|TRBV6-4
CASSPGTGTEAFF
TGTGCCAGCAGTCCCGGGACTGGCACTGAAGCTTTCTTT
>-|TRBJ2-7|-|TRBV7-9
CASSYPRDGYEQYF
TGTGCCAGCAGCTATCCCCGGGACGGCTACGAGCAGTACTTC
>-|TRBJ2-1|-|TRBV6-5
CASSYLGQGLQFF
TGTGCCAGCAGTTACTTAGGGCAGGGGCTGCAGTTCTTC
>-|TRBJ2-3|-|TRBV13
CASSPRIGTSLTDTQYF
TGTGCCAGCAGCCCCCGTATCGGGACAAGCCTAACAGATACGCAGTATTTT
>-|TRBJ1-2|-|TRBV29-1
CSVLKRDTSNYGYTF
TGCAGCGTCCTGAAACGGGACACCTCTAACTATGGCTACACCTTC
>few|TRBJ2-5|-|TRBV20-1
CSAREETQYF
TGCAGTGCTAGAGAAGAGACCCAGTACTTC
>-|TRBJ2-1|TRBD2|TRBV7-3
CASSRNPPLAEIYNEQFF
TGTGCCAGCAGCCGTAACCCCCCCCTAGCGGAGATCTACAATGAGCAGTTCTTC